This T cell receptor (beta chain) was sequenced for a study of blood T cell repertoires in COVID-19. Sequencing used immunoSEQ multiplex PCR; TCRdb keeps in-frame clones, though not all of them. The sample has about 310,000 clones; 90% are singletons. Germline CDR1 is SGHVS and CDR2 is FQNEAQ. The CDR3 sequence is 16 residues long. The V gene lost 5 bases and the J gene lost 0 bases, with 14 bases spanning the gap. The rearrangement joins TRBV7-8 to TRBJ1-5; D is unclear. The clonotype was recovered from a woman aged 18-29 years with acute COVID-19. Specimen: PBMCs or T cells enriched from blood (not recorded which). This chain's CDR3 is CASSPRVDLSNQPQHF. DNA for the CDR3: TGTGCCAGCAGCCCCCGGGTTGACCTTAGCAATCAGCCCCAGCATTTT.